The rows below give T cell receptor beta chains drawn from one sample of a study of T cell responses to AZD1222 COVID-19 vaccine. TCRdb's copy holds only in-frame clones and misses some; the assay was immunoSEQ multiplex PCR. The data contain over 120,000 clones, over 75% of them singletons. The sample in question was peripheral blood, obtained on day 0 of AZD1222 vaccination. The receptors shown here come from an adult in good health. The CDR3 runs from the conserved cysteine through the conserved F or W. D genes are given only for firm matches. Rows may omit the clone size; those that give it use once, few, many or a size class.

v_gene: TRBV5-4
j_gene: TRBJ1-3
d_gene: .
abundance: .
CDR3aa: CASSLTSGNTIYF
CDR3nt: TGTGCCAGCAGCTTGACCTCTGGAAACACCATATATTTT

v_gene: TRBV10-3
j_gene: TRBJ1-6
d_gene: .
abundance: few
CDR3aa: CAISLQGFESPLHF
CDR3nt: TGTGCCATCAGTCTACAGGGATTCGAGTCACCCCTCCACTTT

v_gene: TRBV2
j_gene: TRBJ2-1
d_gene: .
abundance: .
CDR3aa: CASRGSWTYNEQFF
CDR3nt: TGTGCCAGCAGGGGGTCCTGGACCTACAATGAGCAGTTCTTC

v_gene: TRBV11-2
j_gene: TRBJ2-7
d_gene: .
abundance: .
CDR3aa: CASNSGEGPIHEQYF
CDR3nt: TGTGCCAGCAACTCAGGGGAAGGGCCCATCCACGAGCAGTACTTC

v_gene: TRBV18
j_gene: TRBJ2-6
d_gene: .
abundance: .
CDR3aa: CASSTQRLVSGANVLTF
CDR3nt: TGTGCCAGCTCCACGCAACGTCTGGTCTCTGGGGCCAACGTCCTGACTTTC

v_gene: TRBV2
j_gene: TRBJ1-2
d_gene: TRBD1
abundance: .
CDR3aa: CASSEAGTGFGYTF
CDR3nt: TGTGCCAGCAGTGAAGCGGGGACAGGGTTTGGCTACACCTTC

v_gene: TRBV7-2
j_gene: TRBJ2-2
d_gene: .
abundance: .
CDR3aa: CASSSTVSATGELFF
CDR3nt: TGTGCCAGCAGCTCGACAGTATCGGCGACCGGGGAGCTGTTTTTT

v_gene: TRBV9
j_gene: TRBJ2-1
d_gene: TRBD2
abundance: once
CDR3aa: CASSPLEGLADGKQFF
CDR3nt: TGTGCCAGCAGCCCACTGGAAGGACTAGCGGATGGAAAGCAGTTCTTC

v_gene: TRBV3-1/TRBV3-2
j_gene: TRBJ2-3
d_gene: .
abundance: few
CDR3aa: CASSPTGLTQYF
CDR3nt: TGTGCCAGCAGCCCAACCGGCCTTACGCAGTATTTT

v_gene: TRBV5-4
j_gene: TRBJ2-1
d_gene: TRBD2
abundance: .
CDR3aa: CASAQQTGTRGNEQFF
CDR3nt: TGTGCCAGCGCACAACAGACCGGGACTAGGGGCAATGAGCAGTTCTTC

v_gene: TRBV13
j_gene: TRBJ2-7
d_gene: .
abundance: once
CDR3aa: CASSPRDQDYEQYF
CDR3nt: TGTGCCAGCAGTCCCCGGGACCAGGACTACGAGCAGTACTTC

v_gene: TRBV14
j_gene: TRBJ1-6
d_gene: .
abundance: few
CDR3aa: CASSQEVLRRSPLHF
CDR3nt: TGTGCCAGCAGCCAAGAGGTCCTCCGGAGATCACCCCTCCACTTT

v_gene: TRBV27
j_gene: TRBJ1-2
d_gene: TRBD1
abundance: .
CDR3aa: CASSSTGEDYGYTF
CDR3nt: TGTGCCAGCAGTTCGACAGGGGAGGACTATGGCTACACCTTC

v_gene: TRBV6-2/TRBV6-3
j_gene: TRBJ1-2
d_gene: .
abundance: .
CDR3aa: CASSPGRSYGYTF
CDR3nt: TGTGCCAGCAGTCCGGGACGCAGCTATGGCTACACCTTC

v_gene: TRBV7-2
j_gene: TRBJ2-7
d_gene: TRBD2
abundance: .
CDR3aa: CASSLLPSGSSYEQYF
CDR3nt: TGTGCCAGCAGCTTATTGCCTAGCGGGAGCTCCTACGAGCAGTACTTC

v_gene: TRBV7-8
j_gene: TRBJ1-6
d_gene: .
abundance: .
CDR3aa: CASSFGHTGSPLHF
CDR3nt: TGTGCCAGCAGCTTTGGACATACTGGTTCACCCCTCCACTTT

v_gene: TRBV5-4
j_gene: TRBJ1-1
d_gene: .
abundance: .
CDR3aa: CASSSGFQSSTEAFF
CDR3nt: TGTGCCAGCAGCTCCGGGTTTCAATCCTCCACTGAAGCTTTCTTT

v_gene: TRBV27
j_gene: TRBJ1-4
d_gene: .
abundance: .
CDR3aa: CASRGTTNEKLFF
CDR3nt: TGTGCCAGCAGGGGGACAACTAATGAAAAACTGTTTTTT

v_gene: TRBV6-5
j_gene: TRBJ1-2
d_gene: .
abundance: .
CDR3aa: CATEANYGYTF
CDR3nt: TGTGCCACCGAAGCTAACTATGGCTACACCTTC

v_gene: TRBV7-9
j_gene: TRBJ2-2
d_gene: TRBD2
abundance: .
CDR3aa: CASSLGTSGFSGELFF
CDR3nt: TGTGCCAGCAGCTTGGGGACTAGCGGGTTCTCCGGGGAGCTGTTTTTT